Below, 27 T cell receptor beta chains from the same sample are listed, as sequenced in a study of T cells expressing NK-cell markers. TCRdb re-called the 5' RACE reads; one entry per CDR3 protein, DNA not given. Its listing shows roughly 350,000 distinct CDR3 sequences. Material: blood T cells: a sorted CD56 or NKG2C T cell subset, CD4+ or CD8+ T cells, or bulk PBMC T cells (not recorded which). The source is a man aged 18-70 years in good health.

This chain uses TRBV6-1 with TRBJ2-3. Looked up from germline, CDR1 is MNHNS and CDR2 is SASEGT. CDR3 size: 15 residues. The CDR3 loop is CASRRRLFGWDTQYF.

The chain recombines TRBV2 with TRBJ2-2; TCRdb selects TRBD1, and the lack of DNA leaves this call unchecked. This CDR3 has 13 residues. The germline CDR1 and CDR2 sequences are SNHLY and FYNNEI. CDR3 residues: CASSRTRAGELFF.

This chain joins TRBV7-8 and TRBJ2-5; TCRdb returns TRBD1, unconfirmable since there is no DNA. The germline V gene encodes CDR1 SGHVS and CDR2 FQNEAQ. The CDR3 length is 15 residues. CDR3 region: CASSLRGAAVETQYF. Together with reference TRBV7-8 and TRBJ2-5, the CDR3 gives the full variable domain: GAGVSQSPRYKVAKRGQDVALRCDPISGHVSLFWYQQALGQGPEFLTYFQNEAQLDKSGLPSDRFFAERPEGSVSTLKIQRTQQEDSAVYLCASSLRGAAVETQYFGPGTRLLVL.

This rearrangement joins TRBV25-1 to TRBJ1-1. The germline gives CDR1 MGHDK, CDR2 SYGVNS. CDR3 length: 15 residues. The CDR3 region is CASSEYGPPNTEAFF. The full variable domain, completed using reference TRBV25-1 and TRBJ1-1, is EADIYQTPRYLVIGTGKKITLECSQTMGHDKMYWYQQDPGMELHLIHYSYGVNSTEKGDLSSESTVSRIRTEHFPLTLESARPSHTSQYLCASSEYGPPNTEAFFGQGTRLTVV.

The chain recombines TRBV20-1 with TRBJ2-5; the D gene TCRdb calls, TRBD2, cannot be checked with no DNA. This CDR3 is 13 amino acids long. Germline CDR1 and CDR2: DFQATT and SNEGSKA (reference sequence). The chain's CDR3 is CSAPLRPQETQYF.

This rearrangement joins TRBV6-1 to TRBJ2-7; checking the TCRdb D call of TRBD1 is not possible without DNA. Per the germline V gene, CDR1 is MNHNS and CDR2 is SASEGT. CDR3 length equals 14 residues. Here the CDR3 reads CASSDAGTGRKQYF.

CDR3 loop: CASSFGPPGLAGVTDTQYF. The rearrangement uses TRBV5-1 and TRBJ2-3; checking the TCRdb D call of TRBD2 is not possible without DNA. The CDR3 spans 19 residues. Germline V gene sequence: CDR1 SGHRS, CDR2 YFSETQ. Variable domain in full (rest from reference TRBV5-1 and TRBJ2-3): KAGVTQTPRYLIKTRGQQVTLSCSPISGHRSVSWYQQTPGQGLQFLFEYFSETQRNKGNFPGRFSGRQFSNSRSEMNVSTLELGDSALYLCASSFGPPGLAGVTDTQYFGPGTRLTVL.

The chain recombines TRBV29-1 with TRBJ1-3. This CDR3 has 14 residues. Germline assignment: CDR1 SQVTM and CDR2 ANQGSEA. Here the CDR3 reads CSVVWSREDSPIYF. Complete variable domain (other parts from reference TRBV29-1 and TRBJ1-3): SAVISQKPSRDICQRGTSLTIQCQVDSQVTMMFWYRQQPGQSLTLIATANQGSEATYESGFVIDKFPISRPNLTFSTLTVSNMSPEDSSIYLCSVVWSREDSPIYFGEGSWLTVV.

The J gene is TRBJ2-7, the V gene TRBV6-1; TCRdb reports TRBD1, a call that lacks DNA to check it against. This CDR3 is 16 amino acids long. Germline values: CDR1 MNHNS, CDR2 SASEGT. CDR3 in amino acids: CASKIPPTSISYEQYF.

The V and J genes are TRBV6-1 and TRBJ2-7. The CDR3 totals 13 residues. CDR1 MNHNS and CDR2 SASEGT come from the germline V gene. The CDR3 protein is CASSEKGPYEQYF.

This rearrangement joins TRBV4-1 to TRBJ2-5; TCRdb gives TRBD1 as the D gene, but with no DNA this cannot be confirmed. CDR1 MGHRA and CDR2 YSYEKL come from the germline V gene. CDR3 length: 15 residues. This CDR3 reads CASSQPDRDRETQYF.

V usage is TRBV29-1 and J usage is TRBJ2-7; the D gene TCRdb calls, TRBD2, cannot be checked with no DNA. CDR1 and CDR2 from the germline V gene are SQVTM and ANQGSEA. The CDR3 has 15 amino acids. Here the CDR3 reads CSVRHSSGGMGEQYF.

The genes are TRBV3-1 and TRBJ1-2; with no DNA, the TCRdb D assignment of TRBD1 cannot be verified. Germline V CDR1 and CDR2: LGHDT, YNNKEL (reference sequence). CDR3 length: 15 amino acids. The chain's CDR3 is CASSPFSGHNYGYTF.

This chain links TRBV20-1 with TRBJ2-2; the D call from TCRdb, TRBD2, cannot be confirmed without DNA. The CDR3 totals 18 residues. Germline V gives CDR1 DFQATT, CDR2 SNEGSKA (reference sequence). This chain's CDR3 is CSARGLAGGPMDTGELFF.

V usage is TRBV7-9 and J usage is TRBJ1-1; as DNA is missing, the TRBD1 call by TCRdb cannot be tested. This CDR3 region has 15 residues. Germline values: CDR1 SEHNR, CDR2 FQNEAQ (reference sequence). The CDR3 spells CASSHTGSRNTEAFF.

This chain connects TRBV12-3 or TRBV12-4 to TRBJ2-1; there is no DNA to check the TCRdb D call of TRBD1. The CDR3 loop spans 11 amino acids. The CDR3 protein is CASSRGHNLFF.

The chain is built from TRBV4-1 and TRBJ1-3; TCRdb lists TRBD1, though no DNA is available to test this call. CDR3 length: 16 residues. Germline assignment: CDR1 MGHRA and CDR2 YSYEKL. The CDR3 loop reads CASSQPTGGRGNTIYF.

The chain links TRBV9 to TRBJ2-1; TCRdb gives TRBD1 as the D gene, but with no DNA this cannot be confirmed. Per the germline V gene, CDR1 is SGDLS and CDR2 is YYNGEE. This CDR3 is built from 13 residues. CDR3 residues: CASSVTGTNEQFF.

The CDR3 spells CASRSWTASNEKLFF. The chain is built from TRBV19 and TRBJ1-4; without DNA, the TCRdb call of TRBD1 cannot be checked. CDR1 and CDR2 from the germline V gene are LNHDA and SQIVND (reference sequence). There are 15 residues in the CDR3.

The V gene is TRBV18, the J gene TRBJ1-4; TCRdb designates TRBD1, a call that cannot be tested without DNA. This CDR3 spans 15 amino acids. CDR1 and CDR2 (germline): KGHSH, LQKENI. CDR3 sequence reads: CASTYTGTTNEKLFF.

The chain is built from TRBV12-3 or TRBV12-4 and TRBJ1-6; there is no DNA to check the TCRdb D call of TRBD1. The CDR3 is 16 residues long. CDR3 residues: CASSESGHRSLLALHF.

This sequence joins TRBV3-1 and TRBJ2-6. CDR3 length: 13 residues. CDR1 is LGHDT, CDR2 YNNKEL, per germline (reference sequence). CDR3 residues: CASRQVGANVLTF.

This chain joins TRBV4-2 and TRBJ2-3; TCRdb designates TRBD2, a call that cannot be tested without DNA. Per the germline V gene, CDR1 is LGHNA and CDR2 is YNFKEQ. This CDR3 is built from 16 residues. The CDR3 sequence is CASSPVASGRSDTQYF.

The chain combines TRBV21-1 with TRBJ1-6; TCRdb proposes TRBD1, but this gene call is untestable without DNA. TRBV21-1 is classified as a pseudogene. This CDR3 spans 13 amino acids. CDR3 in amino acids: CASSNTGHSPLHF.

V is TRBV18 and J is TRBJ2-1; the TRBD2 assignment by TCRdb is unverifiable without DNA. CDR1 KGHSH and CDR2 LQKENI come from the germline V gene. CDR3 size: 16 residues. This CDR3 reads CASSRSGVYSYNEQFF.

The chain employs TRBV12-3 or TRBV12-4 and TRBJ2-7; lacking DNA, the TRBD2 call made by TCRdb goes unchecked. The CDR3 has 14 residues. CDR3 region: CASRYEWTSPEQYF.

The V and J genes are TRBV3-1 and TRBJ2-1; TCRdb's D gene call, TRBD1, goes unchecked for lack of DNA. CDR1 is LGHDT, CDR2 YNNKEL, per germline (reference sequence). There are 13 residues in the CDR3. The CDR3 region is CASSPWGINEQFF.